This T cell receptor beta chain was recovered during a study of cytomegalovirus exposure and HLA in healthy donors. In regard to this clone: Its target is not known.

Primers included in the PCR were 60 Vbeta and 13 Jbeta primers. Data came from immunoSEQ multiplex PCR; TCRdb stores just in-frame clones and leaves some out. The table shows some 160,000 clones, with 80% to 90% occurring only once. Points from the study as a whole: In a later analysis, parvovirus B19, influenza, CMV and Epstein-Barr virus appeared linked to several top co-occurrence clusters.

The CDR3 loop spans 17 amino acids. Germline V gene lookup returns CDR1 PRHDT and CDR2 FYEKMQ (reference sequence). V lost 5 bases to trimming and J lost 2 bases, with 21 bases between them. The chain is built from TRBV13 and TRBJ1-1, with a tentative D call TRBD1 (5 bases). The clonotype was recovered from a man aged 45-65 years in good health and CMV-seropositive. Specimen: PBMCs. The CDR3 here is CASSDRGGAHPNTEAFF. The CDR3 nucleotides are TGTGCCAGCAGCGATAGGGGCGGGGCGCACCCAAACACTGAAGCTTTCTTT.